These 28 T cell receptor beta chains were sequenced from one sample in a study of T cells after yellow fever vaccination. TCRdb reanalysed the 5' RACE reads using MiXCR and keeps one entry per CDR3 protein. Among roughly 300,000 distinct CDR3 sequences, approximately 8% were seen once, and the ten largest hold 17%. Source: PBMCs, taken 45 days after the first yellow fever vaccination. These TCRs come from a man younger than 30 who received the YFV17D yellow fever vaccine.

The rearrangement uses TRBV10-3 and TRBJ2-7, with 9 positions matching TRBD2. The germline V gene encodes CDR1 ENHRY and CDR2 SYGVKD. This CDR3 comprises 14 residues. After removal of 6 bases from V and 4 bases from J, the junction contained 7 bases not matched to a gene. The CDR3 region has the DNA TGTGCCATCAGGGCGGGGGGGCGCAGGTACGAGCAGTACTTC. Translation gives CAIRAGGRRYEQYF.

This clonotype was seen a few times. The CDR3 is CASSQEAGTRYNSPLHF. DNA of the CDR3: TGTGCCAGCAGCCAAGAGGCGGGAACGAGGTATAATTCACCCCTCCACTTT. The V gene is TRBV4-2, the J gene TRBJ1-6; D gene uncertain. V was trimmed by 0 bases and J by 4 bases, leaving 13 bases between them. Germline CDR1 is LGHNA and CDR2 is YNFKEQ. The CDR3 runs to 17 residues.

This clonotype has at least ten counts. This sequence joins TRBV24-1 and TRBJ1-5; D is unclear. Trimming left V 4 bases short and J 3 bases short, with 9 bases between. The CDR3 consists of 14 residues. From germline, CDR1 is KGHDR and CDR2 SFDVKD. The CDR3 region is CATSESGYNQPQHF. CDR3 nucleotide sequence: TGTGCCACCAGTGAATCAGGTTACAATCAGCCCCAGCATTTT.

The V and J genes are TRBV28 and TRBJ2-7; D gene ambiguous. Trimming shortened V by 2 bases and J by 2 bases, and 4 bases separated the two germline ends. The CDR3 is made up of 12 amino acids. CDR1 and CDR2 from the germline V gene are MDHEN and SYDVKM. The CDR3 here is CASSLQTYEQYV. The CDR3 DNA reads as TGTGCCAGCAGTTTACAAACCTACGAGCAGTACGTC.

This chain uses TRBV5-1 with TRBJ2-5; possibly TRBD1 for D (6 bases). The CDR3 contains 16 residues. Trimming stripped 0 bases from V and 7 bases from J, with 19 bases between. Germline V CDR1 and CDR2: SGHRS, YFSETQ. CDR3 sequence reads: CASSLGRDTPLVTQYF. As DNA, the CDR3 is TGCGCCAGCAGCTTGGGCCGGGACACTCCCCTGGTGACCCAGTACTTC.

This clonotype has only a few counts. The chain employs TRBV3-1 and TRBJ1-1; D not certain. The CDR3 has 12 residues. Per germline, CDR1 LGHDT and CDR2 YNNKEL (reference sequence). The V gene lost 3 bases and the J gene lost 6 bases, with 8 bases spanning the gap. CDR3: CASSHDNAEAFF. The DNA of the CDR3 is TGTGCCAGCAGCCATGACAACGCTGAAGCTTTCTTT. The full variable domain, in which reference TRBV3-1 and TRBJ1-1 provide the parts outside the CDR3, is DTAVSQTPKYLVTQMGNDKSIKCEQNLGHDTMYWYKQDSKKFLKIMFSYNNKELIINETVPNRFSPKSPDKAHLNLHINSLELGDSAVYFCASSHDNAEAFFGQGTRLTVV.

This clonotype was recorded a few times. This rearrangement joins TRBV12-3 or TRBV12-4 to TRBJ1-2, with 7 bases lining up with TRBD1. With V trimmed by 11 bases and J by 0 bases, 9 bases remained unmatched. This CDR3 spans 14 amino acids. The CDR3 DNA sequence: TGTGCCGCGGGAAGGGACAGATCTAACTATGGCTACACCTTC. Its translation: CAAGRDRSNYGYTF.

This clonotype was picked up a small number of times. J is TRBJ1-2 and V is TRBV6-5, with 7 bases lining up with TRBD1. V lost 0 bases to trimming and J lost 4 bases; unmatched junction nucleotides: 11. Germline lookup yields CDR1 MNHEY and CDR2 SVGAGI. The CDR3 runs 17 residues. CDR3 sequence reads: CASSYSNRGPVGYGYTF. DNA of the CDR3: TGTGCCAGCAGTTACTCGAACAGGGGCCCGGTGGGCTATGGCTACACCTTC.

This clonotype appeared once. A read error may account for a junction end that differs from germline. This chain joins TRBV20-1 and TRBJ2-3; D might be TRBD2 (6 bases). Per the germline V gene, CDR1 is DFQATT and CDR2 is SNEGSKA (reference sequence). CDR3 length equals 14 residues. The CDR3 protein is CSARDSGSSDTLYF. For the CDR3, the DNA is TGCAGTGCTAGAGATAGCGGTAGTTCAGATACGCTGTATTTT.

This clonotype turned up a few times. The chain is built from TRBV10-2 and TRBJ2-7; TRBD1 matches at 7 bases. In germline, CDR1 is WSHSY, CDR2 SAAADI. This CDR3 comprises 15 residues. The J segment lost 2 bases and the V segment lost 6 bases, leaving 10 bases of the junction unmatched. The DNA for the CDR3 is TGCGCCAGCAGGAGGGCCGGGACAGATACCTACGAGCAGTACTTC. Its translation is CASRRAGTDTYEQYF.

The chain has TRBV29-1 and TRBJ1-1, with unresolved D. This CDR3 has 12 amino acids. Trimming removed 7 bases at V and 4 bases at J, with 13 bases between. Germline CDR1 reads SQVTM; CDR2 reads ANQGSEA. The CDR3, as DNA: TGCAGCGCCGGAAGCCGTTCCACTGAAGCTTTCTTT. Encoded protein: CSAGSRSTEAFF.

The chain is built from TRBV4-1 and TRBJ2-5; 9 nucleotides match TRBD2. This CDR3 is built from 14 residues. Germline CDR1 reads MGHRA; CDR2 reads YSYEKL. The J segment lost 0 bases and the V segment lost 7 bases, leaving 3 bases of the junction unmatched. CDR3 amino acids: CASKPSGDQETQYF. The CDR3, as DNA: TGCGCCAGCAAACCTAGCGGGGACCAAGAGACCCAGTACTTC.

The chain has TRBV5-1 and TRBJ1-6; 7 bases are shared with TRBD1. CDR1 and CDR2 (germline): SGHRS, YFSETQ. This CDR3 region has 15 residues. The junction had 15 bases not matched to a gene; V was cut back by 4 bases and J by 14 bases. The DNA of the CDR3 is TGCGCCAGCAGCCCGGGACAGCTCACCCCCAGGACCCTCCACTTT. Protein: CASSPGQLTPRTLHF. The whole variable domain, remainder taken from reference TRBV5-1 and TRBJ1-6, is KAGVTQTPRYLIKTRGQQVTLSCSPISGHRSVSWYQQTPGQGLQFLFEYFSETQRNKGNFPGRFSGRQFSNSRSEMNVSTLELGDSALYLCASSPGQLTPRTLHFGNGTRLTVT.

V and J are TRBV7-3 and TRBJ2-2; D not certain. The V gene's germline CDR1 is SGHTA and CDR2 FQGTGA. The CDR3 length is 14 residues. V was shortened by 2 bases and J by 6 bases, with 10 bases between the two germline ends. CDR3 nucleotides: TGTGCCAGCAGCTTATTCCCATCTCCCGGGGAGCTGTTTTTT. This codes for CASSLFPSPGELFF.

This clonotype has only a few counts. The chain has TRBV14 and TRBJ1-1; D call uncertain. V was shortened by 1 base and J by 1 base, with 10 bases between the two germline ends. Germline V gene data show CDR1 as SGHDN and CDR2 as FVKESK. The CDR3 has 15 amino acids. CDR3 DNA sequence: TGTGCCAGCAGCCAAGCCTCAGCGGGGAACACTGAAGCTTTCTTT. This sequence encodes CASSQASAGNTEAFF.

V is TRBV5-1 and J is TRBJ2-3, with D possibly TRBD2 on 6 matching bases. Germline-derived CDR1 and CDR2 are SGHRS and YFSETQ. This CDR3 has 17 residues. Between the trimmed V and J ends, which lost 2 bases and 0 bases, there was a span of 16 bases. CDR3 sequence (DNA): TGCGCCAGCAGCTTTGGCGGGGAGTCAACTAGCACAGATACGCAGTATTTT. Translation: CASSFGGESTSTDTQYF.

In DNA form, the CDR3 reads TGCGCCAGCAGCTTACGACAGGGGATGAACACTGAAGCTTTCTTT. Its translation: CASSLRQGMNTEAFF. The rearrangement links TRBV5-1 to TRBJ1-1; 8 positions agree with TRBD1. CDR1 and CDR2 (germline): SGHRS, YFSETQ. V shed 2 bases, J shed 0 bases, and the junction held 3 bases outside the gene matches. CDR3 length equals 15 residues.

In this sample, this clonotype turned up a few times. This sequence joins TRBV18 and TRBJ2-7; the match to TRBD1 covers 7 bases. V shed 2 bases, J shed 2 bases, and the junction held 6 bases outside the gene matches. The length of the CDR3 is 15 residues. The V gene's germline CDR1 is KGHSH and CDR2 LQKENI. CDR3 region: CASSPNRQGAYEQYF. DNA of the CDR3: TGTGCCAGCTCACCAAATCGACAGGGAGCCTACGAGCAGTACTTC.

The table lists this clonotype with many counts. This chain uses TRBV20-1 with TRBJ1-4; the D is unclear. From germline, CDR1 is DFQATT and CDR2 SNEGSKA (reference sequence). The V and J ends lost 6 bases and 0 bases respectively, with 14 bases between them. The CDR3 is 15 residues long. CDR3 nucleotides: TGCAGTGCCGACCCTTGGCTAGCAACTAATGAAAAACTGTTTTTT. Protein product: CSADPWLATNEKLFF.

The table lists this clonotype with many counts. The rearrangement joins TRBV7-2 to TRBJ2-1, with 7 bases matching TRBD2. The germline gives CDR1 SGHTA, CDR2 FQGNSA. The CDR3 spans 14 residues. V lost 3 bases and J lost 5; bases outside the gene matches: 4. This chain's CDR3 is CASSFGGGNNEQFF. CDR3 DNA sequence: TGTGCCAGCAGCTTTGGGGGGGGAAACAATGAGCAGTTCTTC.

This clonotype was counted at least ten times. V is TRBV5-1 and J is TRBJ1-6, with D tentatively TRBD1 (5 bases). The CDR3 is made up of 16 amino acids. Per the germline V gene, CDR1 is SGHRS and CDR2 is YFSETQ. The ends were cut back, 1 base at V and 7 bases at J, with 15 bases in the middle. DNA for the CDR3: TGCGCCAGCAGCTTGTTCTCGGCAGGGAGCAATTCACCCCTCCACTTT. Protein product: CASSLFSAGSNSPLHF.

This clonotype has more than one count but fewer than ten. The chain links TRBV6-1 to TRBJ1-1, with a possible D match to TRBD1 (5 bases). Germline V CDR1 and CDR2: MNHNS, SASEGT. V lost 2 bases and J lost 4, with 11 bases in between. The CDR3 sequence is 14 residues long. The CDR3 here is CASSERGFGTEAFF. The DNA for the CDR3 is TGTGCCAGCAGTGAAAGGGGTTTCGGCACTGAAGCTTTCTTT.

This clonotype occurred a few times. This chain links TRBV18 with TRBJ1-2, with no clear D. This CDR3 is 15 amino acids long. Deletions cut 0 bases from V and 4 bases from J, with 12 bases between. Per the germline V gene, CDR1 is KGHSH and CDR2 is LQKENI. The CDR3: CASSPPGESLYGYTF. The CDR3 DNA follows: TGTGCCAGCTCACCACCTGGAGAATCTCTCTATGGCTACACCTTC.

The chain joins TRBV12-5 to TRBJ1-4; possible D gene TRBD1, 5 bases. Germline V gives CDR1 LGHNT, CDR2 FRNRAP. Trimming shortened V by 5 bases and J by 7 bases, and 11 bases separated the two germline ends. The CDR3 spans 13 residues. The DNA for the CDR3 is TGTGCTAGTGGTAAACAGGAAGGTGAAAAACTGTTTTTT. Its protein is CASGKQEGEKLFF.

This chain uses TRBV5-4 with TRBJ1-1; D may be TRBD1 (6 bases). The CDR3 contains 16 residues. Germline lookup yields CDR1 SGHNT and CDR2 YYREEE (reference sequence). Trimming pared 5 bases from V and 1 base from J, leaving 18 bases between. The CDR3 spells CASRPDPGARNTEAFF. The CDR3, as DNA: TGTGCCAGCAGACCGGACCCGGGGGCGAGGAACACTGAAGCTTTCTTT.

V is TRBV7-2 and J is TRBJ1-1; 9 nucleotides match TRBD1. The CDR3 covers 16 residues. CDR1 and CDR2 from the germline V gene are SGHTA and FQGNSA. Losses at the gene ends were 5 bases for V and 0 bases for J; bases not matched to a gene: 7. CDR3 sequence (DNA): TGTGCCAGCAGCATACAGGGGGCGGCCATGAACACTGAAGCTTTCTTT. Translating it yields CASSIQGAAMNTEAFF. Combining the CDR3 with reference TRBV7-2 and TRBJ1-1 gives the whole variable domain GAGVSQSPSNKVTEKGKDVELRCDPISGHTALYWYRQSLGQGLEFLIYFQGNSAPDKSGLPSDRFSAERTGGSVSTLTIQRTQQEDSAVYLCASSIQGAAMNTEAFFGQGTRLTVV.

The chain carries TRBV12-3 or TRBV12-4 and TRBJ2-7; D not resolved. Trimming stripped 6 bases from V and 3 bases from J, with 18 bases between. The CDR3 length is 15 residues. CDR3 DNA sequence: TGTGCCAGCAGCCGCCGACTGGTCCGCCACTACGAGCAGTACTTC. Its translation: CASSRRLVRHYEQYF.

CDR3 in amino acids: CASNPTSGGAYEQFF. CDR3 nucleotides: TGTGCCAGCAACCCGACTAGCGGGGGGGCATATGAGCAGTTCTTC. This chain links TRBV2 with TRBJ2-1; TRBD2 matches 14 bases. J lost 8 bases, V lost 7 bases, and 7 bases had no gene match. In germline, CDR1 is SNHLY, CDR2 FYNNEI. There are 15 residues in the CDR3.